One sample yielded the 27 T cell receptor beta chains listed below, sequenced in a study of control samples from healthy donors and cancer patients. The protocol was immunoSEQ multiplex PCR, while the TCRdb copy is restricted to in-frame clones and leaves out a portion. Among almost 85,000 clones listed, about 79% were seen once. The sequencing input was PBMCs. Source of these receptors: a man aged 60 to 75 with head and neck cancer.

CDR3 protein: CASSLLGQGERGYTF. DNA for the CDR3: TGTGCCAGCAGCCTACTCGGACAGGGGGAGAGGGGCTACACCTTC. The chain recombines TRBV28 with TRBJ1-2, with 10 bases fitting TRBD1. Looked up from germline, CDR1 is MDHEN and CDR2 is SYDVKM. V dropped 6 bases and J dropped 8; count of bases not matched to a gene: 12. The CDR3 totals 15 residues.

The V gene is TRBV19, the J gene TRBJ1-4; D not certain. CDR3 length equals 15 residues. Germline assignment: CDR1 LNHDA and CDR2 SQIVND (reference sequence). V was trimmed by 5 bases and J by 0 bases, leaving 10 bases between them. CDR3 in amino acids: CASSPSRATNEKLFF. The CDR3 DNA follows: TGTGCCAGTAGTCCCTCAAGGGCAACTAATGAAAAACTGTTTTTT.

This chain links TRBV5-1 with TRBJ1-2, with D unclear. This CDR3 has 15 amino acids. V was cut by 0 bases and J by 2 bases, with 11 bases left in between. Germline CDR1 SGHRS, CDR2 YFSETQ. CDR3 sequence (DNA): TGCGCCAGCAGCTTGGGTGGAACTACCAACTATGGCTACACCTTC. It is translated as CASSLGGTTNYGYTF.

The chain employs TRBV14 and TRBJ1-2; D is ambiguous. V was cut by 4 bases and J by 0 bases, with 15 bases left in between. The V gene's germline CDR1 is SGHDN and CDR2 FVKESK. The CDR3 sequence is 16 residues long. The CDR3 sequence is CASSPRAGITNYGYTF. For the CDR3, the DNA is TGTGCCAGCAGCCCTAGAGCGGGGATTACTAACTATGGCTACACCTTC.

The chain combines TRBV19 with TRBJ1-2; tentatively, D is TRBD1 (5 bases). The CDR3 covers 12 residues. The germline V gene encodes CDR1 LNHDA and CDR2 SQIVND (reference sequence). Between the trimmed V and J ends, which lost 10 bases and 4 bases, there was a span of 13 bases. In nucleotides, the CDR3 is TGTGCCACAAGGGGTGAGGGCTATGGCTACACCTTC. This codes for CATRGEGYGYTF.

The chain couples TRBV29-1 to TRBJ2-7; TRBD2 matches 10 bases. CDR3 length equals 14 residues. Germline assignment: CDR1 SQVTM and CDR2 ANQGSEA. J was trimmed by 6 bases and V by 1 base; bases with no gene match: 6. The CDR3 is CSVEGSLAGVEQYF. The CDR3 DNA follows: TGCAGCGTTGAAGGTTCCCTAGCGGGAGTCGAGCAGTACTTC.

In its sample, this clone was seen a few times. The gene calls are TRBV27 and TRBJ1-2, with 8 bases aligning to TRBD1. Germline CDR1 reads MNHEY; CDR2 reads SMNVEV (reference sequence). The CDR3 has 13 amino acids. V was pared by 5 bases and J by 6 bases, with 5 bases of the junction left unmatched. CDR3 in DNA: TGTGCCAGCAGTACAGGGGGTTGGGATGGCTACACCTTC. It is translated as CASSTGGWDGYTF.

This sequence joins TRBV3-1 (or the pseudogene TRBV3-2) and TRBJ1-4; 10 bases align to TRBD1. The V gene end was trimmed by 5 bases and the J gene end by 5 bases; junction bases not matched to a gene: 5. The CDR3 sequence is 15 residues long. From germline, CDR1 is LGHDT and CDR2 YNNKEL (reference sequence). CDR3 coding DNA: TGTGCCAGCAGCACCCAGGACAGGGGGAATGAAAAACTGTTTTTT. This gives the protein CASSTQDRGNEKLFF.

This clone occurred a few times. This chain joins TRBV11-2 and TRBJ2-7; D is possibly TRBD2 (5 bases). Germline V gene data show CDR1 as SGHAT and CDR2 as FQNNGV. The CDR3 covers 14 residues. Trimming left V 5 bases short and J 6 bases short, with 17 bases between. CDR3: CASSRNVEGGEQYF. Written as DNA, the CDR3 is TGTGCCAGCAGCCGTAACGTCGAGGGCGGCGAGCAGTACTTC.

The chain has TRBV6-5 and TRBJ2-7, with D perhaps assigned TRBD1 or TRBD2 (5 bases each). The CDR3 loop spans 13 amino acids. CDR1 MNHEY and CDR2 SVGAGI come from the germline V gene. With 10 bases removed from V and 0 bases from J, the gap between germline ends came to 13 bases. CDR3 sequence (DNA): TGTGCCACTATGGGACCCATCTCCTACGAGCAGTACTTC. It encodes CATMGPISYEQYF.

V usage is TRBV10-3 and J usage is TRBJ1-1; 8 bases are shared with TRBD1. The germline CDR1 and CDR2 sequences are ENHRY and SYGVKD. The V segment lost 6 bases and the J segment 4 bases; nucleotides outside the gene matches: 7. CDR3 length equals 14 residues. This chain's CDR3 is CAIRFQGASTEAFF. CDR3 DNA sequence: TGTGCCATCAGGTTTCAGGGGGCGAGCACTGAAGCTTTCTTT.

The chain is built from TRBV12-3 or TRBV12-4 and TRBJ1-3; no reliable D call. V lost 3 bases and J lost 4, with 7 bases in between. There are 13 residues in the CDR3. The CDR3: CASSFVRGNTIYF. DNA for the CDR3: TGTGCCAGCAGTTTCGTAAGGGGAAACACCATATATTTT.

This clone appeared a single time. V and J are TRBV19 and TRBJ1-1; no clear D gene. Germline V gene lookup returns CDR1 LNHDA and CDR2 SQIVND (reference sequence). Trimming shortened V by 7 bases and J by 3 bases, and 15 bases separated the two germline ends. This CDR3 region has 14 residues. The CDR3 is CASTLVARDTEAFF. The CDR3 DNA reads TGTGCCAGTACCCTCGTCGCGAGGGACACTGAAGCTTTCTTT.

The J gene is TRBJ1-3, the V gene TRBV7-8; D is ambiguous. Germline V gene data show CDR1 as SGHVS and CDR2 as FQNEAQ. The ends were cut back, 3 bases at V and 7 bases at J, with 16 bases in the middle. The CDR3 length is 15 residues. CDR3 DNA: TGTGCCAGCAGCTTCGACCCCGGGAGGTACAACACCATATATTTT. This codes for CASSFDPGRYNTIYF.

V gene TRBV11-2 combines with J gene TRBJ1-2, with D possibly matching TRBD1 (6 bases). Deletions cut 4 bases from V and 4 bases from J, with 16 bases between. The CDR3 runs to 15 residues. CDR1 SGHAT and CDR2 FQNNGV come from the germline V gene. The chain's CDR3 is CASSSRGGLIYGYTF. CDR3 nucleotide sequence: TGTGCCAGCAGCTCCCGGGGGGGGCTTATCTATGGCTACACCTTC.

The rearrangement joins TRBV19 to TRBJ2-1; TRBD2 matches 10 bases. The CDR3 is 18 amino acids. From germline, CDR1 is LNHDA and CDR2 SQIVND (reference sequence). V dropped 7 bases and J dropped 6; count of bases not matched to a gene: 18. The CDR3, as DNA: TGTGCCAGTATGGGGGGTTTAGGAGCGGGAGGGTTCTCCAATGAGCAGTTCTTC. This sequence encodes CASMGGLGAGGFSNEQFF. The whole variable domain, remainder taken from reference TRBV19 and TRBJ2-1, is DGGITQSPKYLFRKEGQNVTLSCEQNLNHDAMYWYRQDPGQGLRLIYYSQIVNDFQKGDIAEGYSVSREKKESFPLTVTSAQKNPTAFYLCASMGGLGAGGFSNEQFFGPGTRLTVL.

The J gene is TRBJ1-5, the V gene TRBV19, with a tentative D call TRBD1 (5 bases). Trimming pared 1 base from V and 3 bases from J, leaving 10 bases between. The CDR3 has 15 residues. Germline CDR1 reads LNHDA; CDR2 reads SQIVND (reference sequence). CDR3 amino acids: CASSIVGVINQPQHF. The CDR3 DNA reads as TGTGCCAGTAGTATAGTGGGGGTGATCAATCAGCCCCAGCATTTT.

In this sample, this clone turned up once. As DNA, the CDR3 is TGTGCCAGTAGCCCCCTCCGGGGAGATTACGAGCAGTACTTC. This sequence encodes CASSPLRGDYEQYF. This sequence joins TRBV19 and TRBJ2-7, with D possibly being TRBD2 (5 bases). The CDR3 totals 14 residues. Germline V gene data show CDR1 as LNHDA and CDR2 as SQIVND (reference sequence). Deletions cut 6 bases from V and 4 bases from J, with 16 bases between.

The chain links TRBV28 to TRBJ1-1; no firm D call. Trimming cost V 2 bases and J 4 bases, with 5 bases left between them. There are 12 residues in the CDR3. Germline CDR1 is MDHEN and CDR2 is SYDVKM. The CDR3 spells CASSLETTEAFF. CDR3 nucleotides: TGTGCCAGCAGTTTAGAAACCACTGAAGCTTTCTTT.

CDR3 sequence: CASSLTGTGGGNPGYTF. CDR3 nucleotide sequence: TGTGCCAGCAGTCTTACCGGGACAGGGGGCGGAAATCCTGGCTACACCTTC. The V and J genes are TRBV5-4 and TRBJ1-2; 12 nucleotides align to TRBD1. This CDR3 region has 17 residues. Germline V gene lookup returns CDR1 SGHNT and CDR2 YYREEE (reference sequence). J was trimmed by 7 bases and V by 5 bases; bases with no gene match: 15.

The rearrangement uses TRBV5-1 and TRBJ2-2; D may be TRBD2 (6 bases). The V end was cut by 0 bases, the J end by 2 bases, with 11 bases between. The CDR3 totals 16 residues. The germline V gene encodes CDR1 SGHRS and CDR2 YFSETQ. The CDR3 DNA reads as TGCGCCAGCAGCTTGGTACGGGGGTCAAACACCGGGGAGCTGTTTTTT. Its translation is CASSLVRGSNTGELFF.

This clone was seen a handful of times. The V gene is TRBV21-1, the J gene TRBJ2-7; TRBD1 is taken as the D call from the table, unchecked against the DNA. TRBV21-1 is classified as a pseudogene. The CDR3 totals 14 residues. CDR3 protein: CASNPGQGPYEQYF. CDR3 bases: TGTGCCAGCAACCCGGGACAGGGCCCCTACGAGCAGTACTTC.

This rearrangement joins TRBV20-1 to TRBJ1-1; TRBD1 is a possible D gene (6 bases). This CDR3 is 15 amino acids long. Per the germline V gene, CDR1 is DFQATT and CDR2 is SNEGSKA (reference sequence). V lost 3 bases, J lost 3 bases, and 17 bases lay in between. CDR3 sequence reads: CSASEFGGLDTEAFF. The CDR3 DNA is TGCAGTGCTAGTGAGTTTGGGGGCCTGGACACTGAAGCTTTCTTT.

The chain has TRBV18 and TRBJ1-2; TRBD1 matches at 9 bases. This CDR3 has 13 amino acids. V lost 6 bases to trimming and J lost 6 bases; unmatched junction nucleotides: 5. Looked up from germline, CDR1 is KGHSH and CDR2 is LQKENI. CDR3 bases: TGTGCCAGCTCTCGGGACAGGGATAATGGCTACACCTTC. Translating it yields CASSRDRDNGYTF.

The chain is built from TRBV6-5 and TRBJ1-1; D call uncertain. There are 14 residues in the CDR3. V lost 0 bases and J 1 base, leaving 6 bases between the germline ends. Germline V gene data show CDR1 as MNHEY and CDR2 as SVGAGI. CDR3 coding DNA: TGTGCCAGCAGTTACTCGGAGAGGAACACTGAAGCTTTCTTT. Translated: CASSYSERNTEAFF.

The chain uses TRBV9 and TRBJ1-1; TRBD1 matches at 10 bases. From germline, CDR1 is SGDLS and CDR2 YYNGEE. CDR3 size: 14 residues. The ends lost 3 bases at V and 4 bases at J; junction bases unmatched: 3. The CDR3 protein is CASSAGTGVTEAFF. Written as DNA, the CDR3 is TGTGCCAGCAGCGCCGGGACAGGGGTCACTGAAGCTTTCTTT.

The genes are TRBV4-1 and TRBJ1-6; D perhaps matches TRBD1 (6 bases). Germline V gene sequence: CDR1 MGHRA, CDR2 YSYEKL. The CDR3 runs 15 residues. V lost 0 bases to trimming and J lost 8 bases, with 11 bases between them. CDR3 sequence: CASSQDRGEYSPLHF. The CDR3 nucleotides read TGCGCCAGCAGCCAAGACAGGGGAGAGTATTCACCCCTCCACTTT.